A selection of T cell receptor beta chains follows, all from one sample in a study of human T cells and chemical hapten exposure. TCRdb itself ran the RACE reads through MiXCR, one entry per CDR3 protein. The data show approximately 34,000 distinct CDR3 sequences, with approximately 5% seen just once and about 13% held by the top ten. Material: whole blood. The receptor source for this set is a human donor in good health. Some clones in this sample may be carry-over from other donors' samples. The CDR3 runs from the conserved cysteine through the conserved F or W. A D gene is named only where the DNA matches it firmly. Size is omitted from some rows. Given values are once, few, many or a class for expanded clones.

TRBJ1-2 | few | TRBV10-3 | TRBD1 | CATGGDSEFLYGYTF
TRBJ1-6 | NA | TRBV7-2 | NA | CASSFRNSPLHF
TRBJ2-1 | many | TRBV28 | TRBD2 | CASSFADSGGGKQFF
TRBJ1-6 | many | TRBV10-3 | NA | CAIKAGSNNSPLHF
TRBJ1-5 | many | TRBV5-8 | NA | CASLRRVPNQPQHF
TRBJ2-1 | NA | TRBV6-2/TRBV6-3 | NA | CASSSRPPRANEQFF
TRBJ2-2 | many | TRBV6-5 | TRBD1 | CASTRKTGGRTGELFF
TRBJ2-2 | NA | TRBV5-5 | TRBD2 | CASSQGLALQTGELFF
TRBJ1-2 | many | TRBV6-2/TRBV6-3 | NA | CASSYAGFGSNGYTF
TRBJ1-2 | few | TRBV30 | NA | CAWSTSVYGYTF
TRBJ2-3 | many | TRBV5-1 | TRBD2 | CASRLLAGTPADTQYF
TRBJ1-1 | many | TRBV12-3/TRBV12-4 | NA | CASSFVFGAFF
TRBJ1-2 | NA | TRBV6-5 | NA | CASSSNQQGGNGYTF
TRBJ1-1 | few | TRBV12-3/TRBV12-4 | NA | CASRSPGGDGTEAFF
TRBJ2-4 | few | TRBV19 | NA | CASSIPGAGIQYF
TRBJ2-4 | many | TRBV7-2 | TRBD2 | CASSLSWGGENIQYF
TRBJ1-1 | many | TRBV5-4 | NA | CASSLAGTVNTEAFF
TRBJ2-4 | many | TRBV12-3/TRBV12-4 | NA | CASSADRAKNIQYF
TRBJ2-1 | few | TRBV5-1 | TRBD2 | CASSFGTGTSGIAEQFF
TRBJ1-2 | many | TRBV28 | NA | CASTAFNYGYTF
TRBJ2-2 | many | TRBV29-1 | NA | CSPPPPGSPTNTGELFF
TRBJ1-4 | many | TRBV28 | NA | CASSFRTAEKLFF
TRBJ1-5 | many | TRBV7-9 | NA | CASSFLSANQPQHF
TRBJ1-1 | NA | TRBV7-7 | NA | CASSRQENTEAFF
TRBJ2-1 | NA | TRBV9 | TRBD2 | CASSGGLGLAGSNEQFF
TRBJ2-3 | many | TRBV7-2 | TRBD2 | CASSQVPSGTSGGALDTQYF
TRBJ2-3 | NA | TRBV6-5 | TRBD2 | CASSYFVTSGRASRDTQYF
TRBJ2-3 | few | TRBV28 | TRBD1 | CASSSTGDSTDTQYF
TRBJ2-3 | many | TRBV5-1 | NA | CASRTEQGLQSNTQYF
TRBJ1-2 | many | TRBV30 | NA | CASRDMTYGYTF
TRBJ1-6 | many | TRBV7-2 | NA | CASSLGLSSPLHF
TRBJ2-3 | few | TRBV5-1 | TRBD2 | CASRLTSGTDTQYF
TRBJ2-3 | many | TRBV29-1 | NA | CSVEGSTDTQYF
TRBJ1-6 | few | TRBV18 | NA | CASSLDGSPLHF
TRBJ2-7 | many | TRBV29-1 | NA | CSVARGSEQYF
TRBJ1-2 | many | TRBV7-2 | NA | CASSKPGEGVLGYTF
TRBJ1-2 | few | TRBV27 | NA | CASSLGAGMSGYTF
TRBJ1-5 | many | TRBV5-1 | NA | CASSLWGGSDQPQHF
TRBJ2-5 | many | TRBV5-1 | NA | CASSSSLGVETQYF
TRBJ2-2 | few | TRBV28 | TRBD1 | CASRREGTGTGELFF
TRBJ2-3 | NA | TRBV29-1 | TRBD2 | CSSVGASGRYTDTQYF
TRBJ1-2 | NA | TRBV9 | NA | CASSVAASNDYGYTF
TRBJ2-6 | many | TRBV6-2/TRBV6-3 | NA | CASSYNSGANVLTF
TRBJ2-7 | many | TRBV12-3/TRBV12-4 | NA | CASSPLGNMVYEQYF
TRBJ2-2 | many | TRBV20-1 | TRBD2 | CSGLAGGTTGELFF
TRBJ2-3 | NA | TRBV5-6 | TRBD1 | CASSSLTGGLTDTQYF
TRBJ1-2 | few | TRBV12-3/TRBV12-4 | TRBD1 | CASSFEDRAHGYTF
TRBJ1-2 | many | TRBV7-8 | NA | CASSKGDYGYTF
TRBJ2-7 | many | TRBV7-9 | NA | CASSDRPLSTTNYEQYF
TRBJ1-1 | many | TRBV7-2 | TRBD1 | CASSFGQGTEAFF
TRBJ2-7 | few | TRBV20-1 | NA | CSARDGIYEQYF
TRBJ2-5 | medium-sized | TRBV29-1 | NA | CSVDGSKAQETQYF
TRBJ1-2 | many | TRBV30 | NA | CAIRIGYFTGYTF